A selection of T cell receptor beta chains follows, all from one sample in a study of cytomegalovirus exposure and HLA in healthy donors. Method: immunoSEQ multiplex PCR; TCRdb's copy keeps in-frame clones and lacks some. This table has a few hundred thousand clones, approximately 90% appearing once. Sequenced input: PBMCs. These receptors were taken from a woman aged 18-29 years in good health and CMV-seronegative. The CDR3 runs from the conserved cysteine through the conserved F or W. The D gene is left open where the match is weak. A clone size is listed for some rows: how often the clone was seen (once, few, many), or a class if it is expanded.

v_gene: TRBV18
j_gene: TRBJ2-1
abundance: NA
d_gene: NA
CDR3nt: TGTGCCAGCTCACGATTGAATAGTGAGCAGTTCTTC
CDR3aa: CASSRLNSEQFF

v_gene: TRBV4-1
j_gene: TRBJ1-5
abundance: few
d_gene: NA
CDR3nt: TGCGCCAGCAGCCAAGAGAACAGCCAGCCCCAGCATTTT
CDR3aa: CASSQENSQPQHF

v_gene: TRBV2
j_gene: TRBJ1-5
abundance: NA
d_gene: NA
CDR3nt: TGTGCCAGCTTTAAGGACTTAGGGAGCAATCAGCCCCAGCATTTT
CDR3aa: CASFKDLGSNQPQHF

v_gene: TRBV19
j_gene: TRBJ1-5
abundance: once
d_gene: NA
CDR3nt: TGTGCCAGTAGTATTCAACCGGGACTCAATCAGCCCCAGCATTTT
CDR3aa: CASSIQPGLNQPQHF

v_gene: TRBV11-2
j_gene: TRBJ1-2
abundance: NA
d_gene: NA
CDR3nt: TGTGCCAGCAGCTCCCCAGGGGATGGTGGCTACACCTTC
CDR3aa: CASSSPGDGGYTF

v_gene: TRBV29-1
j_gene: TRBJ1-2
abundance: NA
d_gene: NA
CDR3nt: TGCAGCGTTGACTCTAACTATGGCTACACCTTC
CDR3aa: CSVDSNYGYTF

v_gene: TRBV7-9
j_gene: TRBJ2-1
abundance: NA
d_gene: TRBD1
CDR3nt: TGTGCCAGCAGCTTTGGGGACAGGGGAAGGGACAATGAGCAGTTCTTC
CDR3aa: CASSFGDRGRDNEQFF

v_gene: TRBV9
j_gene: TRBJ2-5
abundance: once
d_gene: TRBD2
CDR3nt: TGTGCCAGCAGCGTCAGACTAGCGGGGGGGCAAGAGACCCAGTACTTC
CDR3aa: CASSVRLAGGQETQYF

v_gene: TRBV7-9
j_gene: TRBJ2-1
abundance: NA
d_gene: TRBD1
CDR3nt: TGTTCCAGCAGCCTCGGGACAGACAATGAGCAGTTCTTC
CDR3aa: CSSSLGTDNEQFF

v_gene: TRBV9
j_gene: TRBJ2-1
abundance: NA
d_gene: NA
CDR3nt: TGTGCCAGCAGCGTAGCGGGGGGCTCACCCTCCGTCAATGAGCAGTTCTTC
CDR3aa: CASSVAGGSPSVNEQFF

v_gene: TRBV28
j_gene: TRBJ1-3
abundance: NA
d_gene: NA
CDR3nt: TGTGCCAGCAATAGGGCAGGGTCCTCTGGAAACACCATATATTTT
CDR3aa: CASNRAGSSGNTIYF

v_gene: TRBV2
j_gene: TRBJ2-1
abundance: NA
d_gene: NA
CDR3nt: TGTGCCAGCAACATTTGGGGCGTTTACAATGAGCAGTTCTTC
CDR3aa: CASNIWGVYNEQFF

v_gene: TRBV2
j_gene: TRBJ2-2
abundance: NA
d_gene: TRBD1
CDR3nt: TGTGCCAGCACCAAAGAGGTGCCGGGGGACAGGGGGTTTAGCGGGGAGCTGTTTTTT
CDR3aa: CASTKEVPGDRGFSGELFF

v_gene: TRBV5-4
j_gene: TRBJ2-1
abundance: NA
d_gene: NA
CDR3nt: TGTGCCAGCACGACTAGGGGCTCCTACAATGAGCAGTTCTTC
CDR3aa: CASTTRGSYNEQFF

v_gene: TRBV2
j_gene: TRBJ1-6
abundance: NA
d_gene: NA
CDR3nt: TGTGCCAGCACTGGACAGATAAATTCACCCCTCCACTTT
CDR3aa: CASTGQINSPLHF

v_gene: TRBV13
j_gene: TRBJ1-1
abundance: NA
d_gene: NA
CDR3nt: TGTGCCAGCAGCTCCCCTAAACTAGGGAACACTGAAGCTTTCTTT
CDR3aa: CASSSPKLGNTEAFF

v_gene: TRBV11-2
j_gene: TRBJ2-2
abundance: NA
d_gene: TRBD1
CDR3nt: TGTGCCAGCAGCCCCCGACAGGGTCTAGGTACCGGGGAGCTGTTTTTT
CDR3aa: CASSPRQGLGTGELFF

v_gene: TRBV6-5
j_gene: TRBJ1-1
abundance: NA
d_gene: TRBD1
CDR3nt: TGTGCCAGCACCACCGGGACAGGGGCCAACACTGAAGCTTTCTTT
CDR3aa: CASTTGTGANTEAFF

v_gene: TRBV6-1
j_gene: TRBJ1-2
abundance: NA
d_gene: NA
CDR3nt: TGTGCCAGCAGTGAAGTTGGGGGCACTCTTGTTGGCTACACCTTC
CDR3aa: CASSEVGGTLVGYTF

v_gene: TRBV10-3
j_gene: TRBJ2-7
abundance: NA
d_gene: TRBD1
CDR3nt: TGTGCCATCAGTGAGTACGACAGGGGGACCTACGAGCAGTACTTC
CDR3aa: CAISEYDRGTYEQYF

v_gene: TRBV4-2
j_gene: TRBJ2-7
abundance: few
d_gene: NA
CDR3nt: TGTGCCAGCAGCCCATCAGAGGACTCTGCCTACGAGCAGTACTTC
CDR3aa: CASSPSEDSAYEQYF

v_gene: TRBV9
j_gene: TRBJ1-5
abundance: NA
d_gene: NA
CDR3nt: TGTGCCAGCAGCGTAGACCCCGTGGCACAGCCCCAGCATTTT
CDR3aa: CASSVDPVAQPQHF

v_gene: TRBV7-9
j_gene: TRBJ1-6
abundance: NA
d_gene: NA
CDR3nt: TGTGCCAGCAGTTCCCAGGGGAGGGATTCACCCCTCCACTTT
CDR3aa: CASSSQGRDSPLHF

v_gene: TRBV10-3
j_gene: TRBJ1-1
abundance: NA
d_gene: NA
CDR3nt: TGTGCCATCACTGGCACACTGAACACTGAAGCTTTCTTT
CDR3aa: CAITGTLNTEAFF

v_gene: TRBV7-2
j_gene: TRBJ2-3
abundance: NA
d_gene: TRBD2
CDR3nt: TGTGCCAGCAGCTTAAAGCGGGGGGGAGATACGCAGTATTTT
CDR3aa: CASSLKRGGDTQYF

v_gene: TRBV5-6
j_gene: TRBJ1-2
abundance: NA
d_gene: NA
CDR3nt: TGTGCCAGCAGCCCCATCGACAGCTATGGCTACACCTTC
CDR3aa: CASSPIDSYGYTF

v_gene: TRBV9
j_gene: TRBJ2-1
abundance: NA
d_gene: TRBD2
CDR3nt: TGTGCCAGCAGCGTAGGGCCTAGCGGGGCCTACAATGAGCAGTTCTTC
CDR3aa: CASSVGPSGAYNEQFF

v_gene: TRBV6-5
j_gene: TRBJ2-1
abundance: NA
d_gene: TRBD2
CDR3nt: TGTGCCAGCAGTTACTCTAGCGGGGCCTTTTTGCAGTTCTTC
CDR3aa: CASSYSSGAFLQFF

v_gene: TRBV9
j_gene: TRBJ1-1
abundance: NA
d_gene: TRBD1
CDR3nt: TGTGCCAGCAGGACCGGGGACAGAAGCACTGAAGCTTTCTTT
CDR3aa: CASRTGDRSTEAFF

v_gene: TRBV5-4
j_gene: TRBJ2-1
abundance: NA
d_gene: TRBD2
CDR3nt: TGTGCCAGCAGCTTGGGCGGGGGATCCTACAATGAGCAGTTCTTC
CDR3aa: CASSLGGGSYNEQFF

v_gene: TRBV7-9
j_gene: TRBJ1-2
abundance: NA
d_gene: TRBD1
CDR3nt: TGTGCCAGCAGCCCCAGGACAGGGGGCTCTCTACGTCGGTCCGGCTACACCTTC
CDR3aa: CASSPRTGGSLRRSGYTF

v_gene: TRBV13
j_gene: TRBJ1-2
abundance: NA
d_gene: NA
CDR3nt: TGTGCCAGCAGCTTAGGAGGACTGGGGGGTGGCGACTATGGCTACACCTTC
CDR3aa: CASSLGGLGGGDYGYTF